These T cell receptor beta chains were read from a single sample in a study of T-cell memory formation after mild COVID-19. TCRdb fed the 5' RACE reads into MiXCR, producing one record per CDR3 protein. The sample shows more than 250,000 distinct CDR3 sequences, around 15% of them seen only once. Sequencing used PBMCs or a T cell subset sorted from them (not recorded which). The receptors derive from a man younger than 30 who had mild COVID-19 (a few samples of this study predate the infection). Cell type and time point are not known. The conserved cysteine and the conserved F or W are not part of the CDR3 here. Fields, in order: clone size, J gene, V gene, CDR3 protein. Clone sizes are given selectively: once, few, many, or a class where the clone is expanded.

size: few
J: TRBJ2-1
V: TRBV18
CDR3: ASSARLAGAIYNEQF

size: -
J: TRBJ2-7
V: TRBV15
CDR3: ATSPHRGYEEQY

size: -
J: TRBJ2-5
V: TRBV5-1
CDR3: ASSLGLRETQY

size: -
J: TRBJ2-5
V: TRBV5-1
CDR3: ASSSAGTGSGETQY

size: -
J: TRBJ2-5
V: TRBV20-1
CDR3: SASGLGQGYRTQY

size: -
J: TRBJ1-2
V: TRBV12-3/TRBV12-4
CDR3: ASSLPGTGNYGYT

size: few
J: TRBJ2-3
V: TRBV7-2
CDR3: ASGGYADTQY

size: few
J: TRBJ2-1
V: TRBV5-4
CDR3: ASSLNGVNEQF

size: -
J: TRBJ2-4
V: TRBV24-1
CDR3: ATSEGGVAKNIQY

size: -
J: TRBJ2-7
V: TRBV18
CDR3: ASSPRQGTYEQY

size: few
J: TRBJ2-2
V: TRBV12-3/TRBV12-4
CDR3: AGGRGPGSPAGELF

size: once
J: TRBJ1-3
V: TRBV6-5
CDR3: ASRPRDGGNTIY

size: -
J: TRBJ1-6
V: TRBV6-5
CDR3: ASSYKGAGNSPLH

size: many
J: TRBJ2-2
V: TRBV24-1
CDR3: AVRETYTGELF

size: few
J: TRBJ2-5
V: TRBV5-1
CDR3: ASSLTEAQY

size: many
J: TRBJ2-3
V: TRBV24-1
CDR3: ATSEAQGRDPDTQY

size: -
J: TRBJ2-1
V: TRBV20-1
CDR3: SARDPLAGAYNEQF

size: -
J: TRBJ2-5
V: TRBV4-1
CDR3: ASSQANREVETQY

size: -
J: TRBJ2-3
V: TRBV4-2
CDR3: ASSRGDTDTQY

size: -
J: TRBJ1-4
V: TRBV7-2
CDR3: ASSAGTAPTNEKLF

size: few
J: TRBJ2-7
V: TRBV1
CDR3: TSSQEGSRGVPDYEQY

size: -
J: TRBJ1-6
V: TRBV15
CDR3: ATSSRTALNSPLH

size: few
J: TRBJ2-5
V: TRBV7-2
CDR3: ASSYQGAGETQY

size: -
J: TRBJ1-4
V: TRBV20-1
CDR3: SARGALTNEKLF

size: few
J: TRBJ1-4
V: TRBV6-5
CDR3: ASTKIGRATNEKLF

size: -
J: TRBJ2-1
V: TRBV27
CDR3: ASLSGRANEQF

size: -
J: TRBJ2-5
V: TRBV12-3/TRBV12-4
CDR3: ASSLRRTQY

size: -
J: TRBJ1-1
V: TRBV29-1
CDR3: SVVSPGMNTEAF

size: -
J: TRBJ1-1
V: TRBV14
CDR3: ASSQDRQGYTEAF

size: few
J: TRBJ1-6
V: TRBV18
CDR3: ASSGNNSPLH

size: many
J: TRBJ2-3
V: TRBV5-4
CDR3: ASSLGGGAADTQY

size: few
J: TRBJ2-5
V: TRBV5-4
CDR3: ASSTQGMETQY

size: -
J: TRBJ1-2
V: TRBV4-1
CDR3: ASSAQINYGYT

size: -
J: TRBJ2-2
V: TRBV18
CDR3: ASSTGTETTGELF

size: -
J: TRBJ1-2
V: TRBV9
CDR3: ASSVVGLRGADYT

size: few
J: TRBJ1-1
V: TRBV12-3/TRBV12-4
CDR3: ASSLSGSEAF

size: -
J: TRBJ1-1
V: TRBV7-8
CDR3: ASSLARRGRLNTEAF

size: few
J: TRBJ2-2
V: TRBV4-3
CDR3: ASSQDGTSGTGELF

size: few
J: TRBJ2-7
V: TRBV5-1
CDR3: ASSLRGQVSYEQY

size: -
J: TRBJ2-3
V: TRBV6-1
CDR3: ASSGRQGASTDTQY

size: few
J: TRBJ2-3
V: TRBV7-2
CDR3: ASSPQYVEVADTQY

size: -
J: TRBJ2-3
V: TRBV25-1
CDR3: ASSGSTSPDTQY

size: -
J: TRBJ1-2
V: TRBV5-1
CDR3: ASSSGTGDGYT

size: -
J: TRBJ2-5
V: TRBV5-6
CDR3: ASSLYEKIEQETQY

size: few
J: TRBJ2-1
V: TRBV6-2/TRBV6-3
CDR3: ASRWDYLGNEQF

size: -
J: TRBJ1-2
V: TRBV5-5
CDR3: ASSLIPGQAYGYT

size: -
J: TRBJ2-5
V: TRBV20-1
CDR3: SATSSVRKETQY

size: few
J: TRBJ1-1
V: TRBV2
CDR3: ASNSNTEAF

size: few
J: TRBJ2-7
V: TRBV6-5
CDR3: ASSYSSVYEQY

size: few
J: TRBJ2-3
V: TRBV19
CDR3: ASSMRLASDTQY